One sample yielded the 23 T cell receptor beta chains listed below, sequenced in a study of OX40 agonist ivuxolimab in advanced cancers. Produced via immunoSEQ multiplex PCR; TCRdb's table is partial and in-frame only. The data contain about 21,000 clones, 88% of them singletons. Sequencing used CD4+ or CD8+ T cells sorted from blood, obtained in a trial of the OX40 agonist ivuxolimab. All receptors come from an adult with an advanced solid tumor such as melanoma, head and neck, liver or kidney cancer.

The chain is built from TRBV27 and TRBJ1-2; D is uncertain. CDR3 length: 14 amino acids. Trimming pared 5 bases from V and 6 bases from J, leaving 16 bases between. Germline CDR1 is MNHEY and CDR2 is SMNVEV (reference sequence). In nucleotides, the CDR3 is TGTGCCAGCAGTCGTCCTGGAACTAGCGATGGCTACACCTTC. This codes for CASSRPGTSDGYTF.

The chain joins TRBV6-7 to TRBJ2-5; TRBD1 agrees at 10 bases. TRBV6-7 has ORF status, its function being uncertain. The CDR3 consists of 15 residues. V shed 2 bases, J shed 4 bases, and the junction held 4 bases outside the gene matches. The CDR3 sequence is CASSYPRDRGETQYF. CDR3 in DNA: TGTGCCAGCAGTTACCCCCGGGACAGGGGAGAGACCCAGTACTTC.

In its sample, this clone was seen once. V is TRBV2 and J is TRBJ2-1; D remains unclear. Germline CDR1 and CDR2: SNHLY and FYNNEI. The CDR3 runs 10 residues. The V end lost 10 bases, the J end lost 10 bases, and 11 bases lay between the germline ends. In DNA form, the CDR3 reads TGTGCCACTCATCGGGTGGAGCAGTTCTTC. This encodes CATHRVEQFF.

V usage is TRBV12-5 and J usage is TRBJ1-1, with D uncertain. Trimming cost V 7 bases and J 1 base, with 10 bases left between them. This CDR3 has 13 amino acids. Germline V CDR1 and CDR2: LGHNT, FRNRAP. The chain's CDR3 is CASAGLRNTEAFF. The CDR3 DNA reads as TGTGCTAGTGCCGGGTTGAGGAACACTGAAGCTTTCTTT.

J is TRBJ1-3 and V is TRBV6-5, with 7 bases identical to TRBD1. The ends lost 0 bases at V and 7 bases at J; junction bases unmatched: 0. CDR3 length: 13 residues. CDR1 and CDR2 from the germline V gene are MNHEY and SVGAGI. Here the CDR3 DNA reads TGTGCCAGCAGTTACTCGGGACAGAACACCATATATTTT. It encodes CASSYSGQNTIYF.

The rearrangement links TRBV9 to TRBJ2-7; a weak D match, TRBD2 (5 bases). Trimming removed 5 bases at V and 0 bases at J, with 9 bases between. In germline, CDR1 is SGDLS, CDR2 YYNGEE. This CDR3 spans 13 amino acids. Here the CDR3 DNA reads TGTGCCAGCAGGTCTGACTACTCCTACGAGCAGTACTTC. Its protein is CASRSDYSYEQYF.

The chain joins TRBV6-1 to TRBJ1-5; D is unresolved. The CDR3 is 15 amino acids. Trimming cost V 1 base and J 0 bases, with 7 bases left between them. Germline values: CDR1 MNHNS, CDR2 SASEGT. The CDR3 DNA reads TGTGCCAGCAGTGAAGATTGGTATAGCAATCAGCCCCAGCATTTT. Its translation: CASSEDWYSNQPQHF.

J is TRBJ2-1 and V is TRBV19, with TRBD1 matching 10 bases. With V trimmed by 7 bases and J by 3 bases, 12 bases remained unmatched. The length of the CDR3 is 17 residues. Germline CDR1 is LNHDA and CDR2 is SQIVND (reference sequence). The chain's CDR3 is CASNVGKGTGDYNEQFF. The CDR3 region has the DNA TGTGCCAGTAATGTCGGAAAGGGGACAGGGGACTACAATGAGCAGTTCTTC.

The chain links TRBV6-5 to TRBJ1-5; 7 nucleotides line up with TRBD1. Germline V gene data show CDR1 as MNHEY and CDR2 as SVGAGI. V lost 6 bases and J lost 5; bases outside the gene matches: 10. This CDR3 is built from 15 residues. CDR3 region: CASRPGQAEHQPQHF. For the CDR3, the DNA is TGTGCCAGCAGACCCGGACAGGCCGAACATCAGCCCCAGCATTTT.

The rearrangement uses TRBV27 and TRBJ1-2, with D maybe TRBD1 (6 bases). Looked up from germline, CDR1 is MNHEY and CDR2 is SMNVEV (reference sequence). V was trimmed by 6 bases and J by 8 bases, leaving 10 bases between them. This CDR3 contains 11 residues. The CDR3 here is CASRQGRGYTF. For the CDR3, the DNA is TGTGCCAGCAGACAGGGTAGGGGCTACACCTTC.

The rearrangement uses TRBV28 and TRBJ2-3; D perhaps matches TRBD2 (6 bases). Germline-derived CDR1 and CDR2 are MDHEN and SYDVKM. The CDR3 is made up of 15 amino acids. Deletions cut 7 bases from V and 2 bases from J, with 16 bases between. The CDR3 protein is CASTYGGGNTDTQYF. The CDR3 DNA follows: TGTGCCAGCACTTACGGGGGAGGAAACACAGATACGCAGTATTTT.

The chain carries TRBV21-1 and TRBJ1-3; the listed D gene, TRBD1, was not tested against the DNA. TRBV21-1 is labeled a pseudogene. The CDR3 has 18 amino acids. Written as DNA, the CDR3 is TGTGCCAGCAGCAAATATGGGACAGGACCATTATCTGGAAACACCATATATTTT. Translation gives CASSKYGTGPLSGNTIYF.

The chain links TRBV9 to TRBJ1-1; D remains ambiguous. Trimming stripped 3 bases from V and 7 bases from J, with 13 bases between. CDR3 size: 13 residues. Germline lookup yields CDR1 SGDLS and CDR2 YYNGEE. The CDR3 loop reads CASSAIMGGEAFF. The CDR3 coding sequence is TGTGCCAGCAGCGCCATCATGGGTGGTGAAGCTTTCTTT.

The rearrangement joins TRBV7-9 to TRBJ1-2; D is ambiguous. The CDR3 runs to 13 residues. Germline CDR1 reads SEHNR; CDR2 reads FQNEAQ (reference sequence). Trimming left V 4 bases short and J 9 bases short, with 15 bases between. CDR3 DNA: TGTGCCAGCAGCTCAGGCGTGGTGCGGAGCTACACCTTC. Protein sequence: CASSSGVVRSYTF.

This chain joins TRBV7-6 and TRBJ2-5; D not certain. This CDR3 has 14 residues. Germline CDR1 SGHVS, CDR2 FNYEAQ. Trimming removed 4 bases from V and 4 bases from J, with 13 bases in between. CDR3 region: CASSSRKSGETQYF. In nucleotides, the CDR3 is TGTGCCAGCAGCTCCCGGAAGTCGGGAGAGACCCAGTACTTC. Based on the CDR3 plus reference TRBV7-6 and TRBJ2-5, the full variable domain is GAGVSQSPRYKVTKRGQDVALRCDPISGHVSLYWYRQALGQGPEFLTYFNYEAQQDKSGLPNDRFSAERPEGSISTLTIQRTEQRDSAMYRCASSSRKSGETQYFGPGTRLLVL.

This rearrangement joins TRBV27 to TRBJ2-7, with TRBD2 as a possible D gene (5 bases). V was pared by 5 bases and J by 4 bases, with 18 bases between. The CDR3 totals 15 residues. Germline CDR1 and CDR2: MNHEY and SMNVEV (reference sequence). The DNA of the CDR3 is TGTGCCAGCAGTATGGGATCCGGGGAACGTTACGAGCAGTACTTC. As protein: CASSMGSGERYEQYF.

Only a few counts were recorded for this clone. The V call is TRBV5-8, the J call TRBJ1-1; D is unclear. CDR1 SGHTS and CDR2 YDEGEE come from the germline V gene. The germline V and J ends were trimmed by 7 bases and 0 bases, with 7 bases remaining between them. The CDR3 runs 12 residues. DNA for the CDR3: TGTGCCAGCCCGTGGATGAACACTGAAGCTTTCTTT. Encoded protein: CASPWMNTEAFF.

This clone was counted once. This sequence joins TRBV25-1 and TRBJ2-3; no clear D gene. Germline V lookup: CDR1 MGHDK, CDR2 SYGVNS. Trimming removed 4 bases at V and 2 bases at J, with 10 bases between. The length of the CDR3 is 14 residues. The CDR3 loop reads CASSASRPTDTQYF. The CDR3 DNA is TGTGCCAGCAGTGCTTCTCGGCCCACAGATACGCAGTATTTT.

The V call is TRBV5-1, the J call TRBJ2-5, with 9 bases lining up with TRBD1. There are 14 residues in the CDR3. Germline values: CDR1 SGHRS, CDR2 YFSETQ. Trimming took 3 bases from V and 5 from J; bases not matched to a gene: 5. The CDR3 loop reads CASSWDRVSETQYF. The CDR3 DNA follows: TGCGCCAGCAGCTGGGACAGGGTCAGCGAGACCCAGTACTTC.

The chain joins TRBV6-1 to TRBJ2-3; 10 nucleotides agree with TRBD2. The CDR3 loop spans 16 amino acids. The V and J ends lost 4 bases and 2 bases, in that order; junction bases with no gene match: 6. The germline V gene encodes CDR1 MNHNS and CDR2 SASEGT. In nucleotides, the CDR3 is TGTGCCAGCAGTGCCGCTAGCGGGGGCCCCACAGATACGCAGTATTTT. Translation gives CASSAASGGPTDTQYF.

The rearrangement joins TRBV5-6 to TRBJ2-5; 7 nucleotides line up with TRBD1. Germline CDR1 reads SGHDT; CDR2 reads YYEEEE. V lost 2 bases, J lost 3 bases, and 1 base stayed unmatched. CDR3 length: 13 residues. The CDR3 nucleotides read TGTGCCAGCAGCTTCAGGGGGAAAGAGACCCAGTACTTC. Translation: CASSFRGKETQYF. Variable domain in full (rest from reference TRBV5-6 and TRBJ2-5): DAGVTQSPTHLIKTRGQQVTLRCSPKSGHDTVSWYQQALGQGPQFIFQYYEEEERQRGNFPDRFSGHQFPNYSSELNVNALLLGDSALYLCASSFRGKETQYFGPGTRLLVL.

This sequence joins TRBV5-6 and TRBJ2-7, with D possibly matching TRBD1 (6 bases). V dropped 3 bases and J dropped 6 bases, with 22 bases sitting between them. The CDR3 length is 16 residues. In germline, CDR1 is SGHDT, CDR2 YYEEEE. CDR3 nucleotides: TGTGCCAGCAGCTCCTGGACAGAGAGGTCCGGGCGCGAGCAGTACTTC. Translating gives CASSSWTERSGREQYF. Variable domain in full (rest from reference TRBV5-6 and TRBJ2-7): DAGVTQSPTHLIKTRGQQVTLRCSPKSGHDTVSWYQQALGQGPQFIFQYYEEEERQRGNFPDRFSGHQFPNYSSELNVNALLLGDSALYLCASSSWTERSGREQYFGPGTRLTVT.

The chain has TRBV6-1 and TRBJ1-5; the D gene is possibly TRBD1 (5 bases). Germline-derived CDR1 and CDR2 are MNHNS and SASEGT. V was clipped by 4 bases and J by 5 bases, with 15 bases between them. CDR3 length: 15 residues. The CDR3 sequence: CASSAKGDQYQPQHF. CDR3 sequence (DNA): TGTGCCAGCAGTGCCAAAGGGGATCAATATCAGCCCCAGCATTTT.